This passage covers 13 T cell receptor beta chains from one sample sequenced in a study of shared clonotypes between healthy human individuals. Terminally differentiated effector memory CD45RA+ cells were left out of the naive CD8 fraction, which was CD45RO-negative and positively selected for CCR7. The table came from immunoSEQ multiplex PCR; TCRdb's copy has only in-frame clones and leaves some out. The repertoire holds about 2.2 million clones, with 80% to 95% as singletons. Sequenced material: naive CD8+ T cells from PBMCs. All receptors come from a man younger than 30 in good health. Some clones in this sample may be carry-over from other donors' samples.

The gene calls are TRBV5-3 and TRBJ1-4, with D possibly TRBD1 on 6 matching bases. TRBV5-3 carries the ORF label, with uncertain function. V was pared by 0 bases and J by 2 bases, with 14 bases between. The CDR3 has 17 amino acids. In DNA, the CDR3 is TGTGCCAGAAGCTTGGGTCGGGCAGGGGATACTAATGAAAAACTGTTTTTT. Translating gives CARSLGRAGDTNEKLFF.

The chain links TRBV7-2 to TRBJ2-7, with 8 bases aligning to TRBD2. CDR1 is SGHTA and CDR2 is FQGNSA in the germline V gene. The CDR3 has 19 amino acids. Trimming took 5 bases from V and 5 from J; bases not matched to a gene: 23. The CDR3: CASSLGTPGLGPFLHEQYF. CDR3 nucleotide sequence: TGTGCCAGCAGCCTAGGAACCCCGGGACTAGGTCCCTTTCTGCACGAGCAGTACTTC.

The J gene is TRBJ2-3, the V gene TRBV27; no reliable D call. CDR1 MNHEY and CDR2 SMNVEV come from the germline V gene (reference sequence). V was trimmed by 0 bases and J by 1 base, leaving 8 bases between them. The CDR3 consists of 15 residues. CDR3 DNA sequence: TGTGCCAGCAGTTTATCGGCCCCCCGCACAGATACGCAGTATTTT. Encoded protein: CASSLSAPRTDTQYF.

In the case of this clone: In the same sample, other DNA sequences code for this CDR3. The J gene is TRBJ1-6, the V gene TRBV7-9; D gene uncertain. The V and J ends lost 1 base and 8 bases respectively, with 0 bases between them. The CDR3 consists of 11 residues. CDR1 and CDR2 (germline): SEHNR, FQNEAQ (reference sequence). The DNA of the CDR3 is TGTGCCAGCAGCTTAGATTCACCCCTCCACTTT. Its translation: CASSLDSPLHF.

The CDR3 loop reads CASSQGTVDYEQYF. The CDR3 nucleotides read TGTGCCAGCAGCCAAGGGACGGTGGACTACGAGCAGTACTTC. The chain is built from TRBV4-2 and TRBJ2-7; D not resolved. Deletions cut 1 base from V and 3 bases from J, with 10 bases between. CDR3 size: 14 residues. Germline V gives CDR1 LGHNA, CDR2 YNFKEQ.

In DNA form, the CDR3 reads TGTGCCAGCAGTACCAGCAGCGGTGAGATCCAAGAGACCCAGTACTTC. Translation: CASSTSSGEIQETQYF. V usage is TRBV27 and J usage is TRBJ2-5; TRBD2 is a possible D gene (5 bases). Trimming shortened V by 5 bases and J by 1 base, and 17 bases separated the two germline ends. CDR1 and CDR2 (germline): MNHEY, SMNVEV (reference sequence). This CDR3 has 16 amino acids.

V and J are TRBV19 and TRBJ2-2; TRBD1 matches 7 bases. The CDR3 consists of 15 residues. V lost 2 bases to trimming and J lost 6 bases; unmatched junction nucleotides: 6. Germline values: CDR1 LNHDA, CDR2 SQIVND (reference sequence). DNA for the CDR3: TGTGCCAGTAGTATAAAGGGGGCGGCCCCCGGGGAGCTGTTTTTT. Protein sequence: CASSIKGAAPGELFF. The full variable domain, in which reference TRBV19 and TRBJ2-2 provide the parts outside the CDR3, is DGGITQSPKYLFRKEGQNVTLSCEQNLNHDAMYWYRQDPGQGLRLIYYSQIVNDFQKGDIAEGYSVSREKKESFPLTVTSAQKNPTAFYLCASSIKGAAPGELFFGEGSRLTVL.

The chain is built from TRBV10-2 and TRBJ1-1, with D maybe TRBD1 (5 bases). V was cut by 8 bases and J by 3 bases, with 16 bases left in between. The CDR3 length is 14 residues. CDR1 is WSHSY and CDR2 is SAAADI in the germline V gene. The CDR3 loop is CASADSGGYTEAFF. The CDR3 bases are TGCGCCAGCGCGGACTCCGGGGGTTACACTGAAGCTTTCTTT.

The DNA for the CDR3 is TGTGCCAGCAGTTTATTCTTGGGACAGCCCCAGCATTTT. Translating it yields CASSLFLGQPQHF. V is TRBV27 and J is TRBJ1-5; D gene unclear. The CDR3 has 13 amino acids. Germline loops: CDR1 MNHEY, CDR2 SMNVEV (reference sequence). Trimming stripped 1 base from V and 7 bases from J, with 8 bases between.

This chain connects TRBV28 to TRBJ2-4, with a weak D call TRBD1 (7 bases). There are 12 residues in the CDR3. Germline V gene lookup returns CDR1 MDHEN and CDR2 SYDVKM. V lost 5 bases, J lost 8 bases, and 10 bases lay in between. In nucleotides, the CDR3 is TGTGCCAGCAGTCTCAGGGGGGACATTCAGTACTTC. Translating it yields CASSLRGDIQYF.

As for this clone: This sample includes further DNA sequences coding for the same CDR3. The chain links TRBV27 to TRBJ2-7; either TRBD1 or TRBD2 may fit D (5 bases each). CDR3 length: 13 amino acids. CDR1 and CDR2 from the germline V gene are MNHEY and SMNVEV (reference sequence). Trimming pared 5 bases from V and 2 bases from J, leaving 10 bases between. CDR3 DNA sequence: TGTGCCAGCAGTCCCCGGGGCCCCTACGAGCAGTACTTC. This translates into CASSPRGPYEQYF.

The chain has TRBV27 and TRBJ1-2; TRBD1 matches at 9 bases. The CDR3 has 17 amino acids. V gave up 2 bases and J gave up 4 bases; unmatched junction bases: 11. The germline V gene encodes CDR1 MNHEY and CDR2 SMNVEV (reference sequence). The CDR3 nucleotides are TGTGCCAGCAGTTTAACCGGACAGGGGTTAGAATTCTATGGCTACACCTTC. Its translation: CASSLTGQGLEFYGYTF.

This clone was detected a few times. V and J are TRBV6-5 and TRBJ1-1, with a tentative D call TRBD1 (5 bases). The V end lost 5 bases, the J end lost 2 bases, and 15 bases lay between the germline ends. The length of the CDR3 is 15 residues. In germline, CDR1 is MNHEY, CDR2 SVGAGI. Written as DNA, the CDR3 is TGTGCCAGCAGTCCCGGGACGGATCTCAACACTGAAGCTTTCTTT. Translating it yields CASSPGTDLNTEAFF.